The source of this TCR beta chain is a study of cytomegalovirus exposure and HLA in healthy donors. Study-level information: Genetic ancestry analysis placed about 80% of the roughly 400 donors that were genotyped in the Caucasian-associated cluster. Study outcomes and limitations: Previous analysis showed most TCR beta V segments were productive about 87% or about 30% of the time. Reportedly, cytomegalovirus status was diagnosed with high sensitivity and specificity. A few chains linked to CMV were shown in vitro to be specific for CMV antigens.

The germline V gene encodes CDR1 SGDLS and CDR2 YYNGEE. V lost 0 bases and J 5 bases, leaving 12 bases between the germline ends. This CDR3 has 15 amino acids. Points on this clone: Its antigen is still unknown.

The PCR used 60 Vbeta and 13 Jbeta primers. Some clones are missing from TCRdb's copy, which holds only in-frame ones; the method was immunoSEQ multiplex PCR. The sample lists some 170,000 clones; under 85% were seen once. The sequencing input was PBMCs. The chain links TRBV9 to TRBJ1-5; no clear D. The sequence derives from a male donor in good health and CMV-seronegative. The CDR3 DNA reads TGTGCCAGCAGCGTAGAAGGAGGCTTCGATCAGCCCCAGCATTTT. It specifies CASSVEGGFDQPQHF.